The sequence of this TCR beta chain was determined in a study of neoadjuvant nivolumab and ipilimumab in lung cancer. Overall study results and limits: Only a small number of samples underwent TCR sequencing. Compared with tumor-adjacent uninvolved lung, resected tumors showed greater richness and clonality.

Note on this clone: As yet, its antigen is unknown.

Germline V CDR1 and CDR2: SGHKS, YYEKEE (reference sequence). Trimming took off 2 bases at V and 0 bases at J, with 7 bases between the two ends. The CDR3 has 14 amino acids. The repertoire was sequenced with immunoSEQ multiplex PCR; TCRdb's copy has only in-frame clones and lacks some. The data hold 13,000 or so clones, with 90% to 97% observed a single time. This chain links TRBV5-5 with TRBJ2-3, with D maybe TRBD1 (5 bases). This TCR was recovered from an adult with non-small cell lung cancer. Source: peripheral blood, taken after neoadjuvant nivolumab, alone or with ipilimumab, at or shortly before surgery. The CDR3 DNA follows: TGTGCCAGCAGCTTAAGGGGTAGCACAGATACGCAGTATTTT. Its translation: CASSLRGSTDTQYF.